This T cell receptor (beta chain) was identified during a study of graft-versus-host responses after intestinal transplantation (dated by TCRdb to the early 2020s). Context from the whole study: The transplants that recipients received were multivisceral, liver-intestinal, or isolated intestinal. The cohort enrolled 20 to 25 intestinal transplant recipients, one of whom was a retransplant, and a few patients without pretransplant specimens were excluded. Alloreactive clones were identified by sequencing pre-transplant mixed lymphocyte reaction products and comparing them with unstimulated pre-transplant donor and recipient T cells. Bulk TCR-beta CDR3 sequencing was used to track graft-versus-host and host-versus-graft alloreactive T cell clones in the graft, circulation and bone marrow after intestinal transplantation. Donor T cell macrochimerism was defined as a peak of at least 4% donor T cells among recipient peripheral blood mononuclear cells. Rather than being sequenced by the commercial service, samples from a few later patients were sequenced in-house on an Illumina MiSeq and processed with MiXCR. Every recipient was given anti-thymocyte globulin induction, followed by 2 to 3 years of maintenance tacrolimus and steroids. Paper-wide results and their limitations: The relatively low number and heterogeneity of intestinal transplant patients limited the conclusions. Early after transplant, declines in HvG clones were associated with peak levels of circulating GvH clones. GvH clones turned up in recipient bone marrow, with some appearing earlier in ileal mucosa or blood, a pattern consistent with an intestinal mucosal origin. Patients with donor T cell macrochimerism had high GvH to HvG T cell clonal ratios in their allografts.

The library was obtained by the immunoSEQ multiplex PCR assay. In most patients, genomic DNA was isolated using the Qiagen DNeasy Blood and Tissue Kit and sent frozen to Adaptive Biotechnologies for TCR sequencing. Adaptive Biotechnologies carried out high-throughput TCR-beta CDR3 sequencing of genomic DNA for most patients. Per the authors' processing: TCR sequencing data were retrieved from Adaptive's ImmunoSEQ software for more than 15 patients, whereas a few other patients were processed with MiXCR and VDJtools. To correct CD4 versus CD8 sorting errors, any sequence found in both subsets at a frequency ratio below 5:1 was removed. Because the origin of CDR3 nucleotide sequences shared between donor and recipient could not be assigned, those sequences were removed. To be classed as alloreactive, a clone needed at least 2-fold expansion over unstimulated cells and a minimum CFSE-low frequency of 0.002% (template counts) or 0.001% (read counts). Clones detected in sequenced pre-transplant spleen, lymph node, or MLR CFSE-low populations of the donor or recipient were defined as mappable. The cumulative frequency of alloreactive clones was calculated as a percentage of all sequences, weighted by copy number. The clones in this table, taken by TCRdb from immuneACCESS, are in-frame only. Not every clone is retained; where verified, under half of the shortfall comes from an unresolved V gene, and the cause of the rest is unknown. Clone size and V and J calls were adopted from that table, with D and trimming inferred from the DNA. The sample table shows around 120,000 clones, and over 80% are seen once. The ten biggest clones cover around 0.12% of the sample.

From a lookup of the germline V gene, CDR1 and CDR2 are MGHDK and SYGVNS. The CDR3, from cysteine to phenylalanine, totals 15 residues. Solely the CDR3 DNA is kept, with 45 bases framed from the first base. Trimming costs V 5 bases and J 5 bases, and their ends lie 18 bases apart. A note on this clone: Its antigen remains unidentified. It has no much larger one-base neighbor in the sample; base qualities were not kept.

The sample's time point label, in plain terms: cells obtained before transplantation from donor or recipient. CD3+CD4+ and CD3+CD8+ populations were FACS-sorted from unstimulated pre-transplant donor and recipient cells taken from spleen or lymph nodes. Material: unstimulated CD4+ T cells sorted from spleen or lymph node cells, obtained before intestinal transplant. The source of this sequence is a human donor who received an intestinal transplant. The chain employs TRBV25-1 and TRBJ1-1, with TRBD1 perhaps the D gene, on 5 matching bases. The nucleotide sequence is given as TGTGCCAGCAGTATGAGTAATGGGGAGGGGACTGAAGCTTTCTTT. It translates to CASSMSNGEGTEAFF.